This T cell receptor (beta chain) was found in a study of blood T cell repertoires in COVID-19 (dated by TCRdb to 2018 to 2021). Some background on the complete study: Samples covering the acute and convalescent phases of COVID-19 were provided by collaborators in the United States, Italy and Spain. A de-identified subject ID, COVID-19 status, age in years and sex were almost always included in the sample metadata. Samples came from the ongoing ImmuneRACE study (first 160 participants) plus 1,254 subjects from 6 global collaborators. The material from the prospective study consisted of cDNA or gDNA derived from T cells, B-cell-depleted T cells, or PBMCs. HLA class I and class II types, where available, came from metadata supplied by the sample provider rather than from assay-based typing. The repertoires were made available in a free public database intended to serve as a resource for research on the immune response to SARS-CoV-2. The dataset comprised deeply sampled blood TCRbeta repertoires from subjects exposed to, actively infected with, or recovered from COVID-19. General study outcomes and caveats: The amount of clinical and demographic metadata varied by source and participant and was provided uncurated.

Enrolling through a virtual design, the prospective study's participants ranged in age from roughly 18 to 89 years and lived across 24 United States geographic areas. To assign participants to cohorts, the prospective study relied on clinical history that participants themselves reported in a screening survey and a study questionnaire. Recovered participants in ImmuneRACE Cohort 3 were defined by two consecutive negative NP/OP PCR tests, clearance by a healthcare professional, or resolution of symptoms. Mobile phlebotomists in the prospective study collected whole blood, serum and a nasopharyngeal or oropharyngeal swab from every participant. Additional blood draws and questionnaires over an approximately two-month period could optionally be provided by prospective study participants. Prospective study blood samples were shipped either frozen or at room temperature before DNA extraction. Counted from cysteine to phenylalanine, this CDR3 has 15 amino acids. The CDR3 DNA has 45 bases and is translated from base 1. The germline V gene (reference sequence) gives CDR1 as LNHDA and CDR2 as SQIVND. The germline V end is reduced by 5 bases and the J end by 6 bases; junction bases left unmatched: 7.

TCRbeta CDR3 regions were amplified from genomic DNA using the immunoSEQ Assay, a bias-controlled multiplex PCR. The published analysis was carried out like this. The number of nucleated cells in each sample was estimated by amplification of reference gene primers within the assay. To quantify the absolute abundance of each unique TCRbeta CDR3 rearrangement, sequence reads were collapsed and filtered. For each sample, productive Simpson clonality was calculated as the square root of Simpson's diversity index across productive rearrangements. Drawn from immuneACCESS, this table holds only the in-frame rearrangements with V and J called that TCRdb kept. Clones are partly lost; checked studies trace under half to an unresolved V gene and leave the rest unexplained. That table furnishes V, J and clone size, whereas the DNA furnished D and trimming. This sample holds around 150,000 clones; around 79% were observed only once. In total, the top ten clones hold 8% to 13% of the sample.

Points on this clone: Its antigen remains unidentified. Within one base of it there is no much larger clone, and no base qualities were kept.

This clonotype originated in a middle-aged man who had recovered from COVID-19. Sample: PBMCs or T cells enriched from blood (not recorded which). Rearrangement joined TRBV19 to TRBJ1-5; TRBD1 agrees with 10 junctional bases. The CDR3 protein: CASSPQTGGSQPQHF. The nucleotide sequence reads TGTGCCAGTAGTCCCCAGACAGGGGGCAGTCAGCCCCAGCATTTT.